The rows below give T cell receptor beta chains drawn from one sample of a study of T cells expressing NK-cell markers. TCRdb re-called the 5' RACE reads and catalogs CDR3 proteins one per entry, DNA excluded. This listing includes some 440,000 distinct CDR3 sequences. Material: blood T cells: a sorted CD56 or NKG2C T cell subset, CD4+ or CD8+ T cells, or bulk PBMC T cells (not recorded which). The source is a woman in her forties or fifties in good health. Each CDR3 is given with its conserved first and last residue.

CASSLAPGGLAGDRGTQYF | TRBJ2-3 | TRBV12-3/TRBV12-4
CASSEWQGRYEQYF | TRBJ2-7 | TRBV25-1
CASRTSGGPYGYTF | TRBJ1-2 | TRBV6-5
CASRIRLRETQYF | TRBJ2-5 | TRBV12-3/TRBV12-4
CASSQVSRTTGSTDTQYF | TRBJ2-3 | TRBV4-2
CASSSLQGAISEQFF | TRBJ2-1 | TRBV5-1
CASSQDGGPGELFF | TRBJ2-2 | TRBV3-1
CASSQDPGVREAFF | TRBJ1-1 | TRBV3-1
CATSDLPPWGGSATGELFF | TRBJ2-2 | TRBV24-1
CASSHRVPMMNTEAFF | TRBJ1-1 | TRBV7-2
CASSPLALATPTGELFF | TRBJ2-2 | TRBV5-1
CASSVRGVQFF | TRBJ2-1 | TRBV2
CAISGGRSNEKLFF | TRBJ1-4 | TRBV10-3
CASSQQDRGADTQYF | TRBJ2-3 | TRBV3-1
CSARGSLTYEQYF | TRBJ2-7 | TRBV20-1
CAWGQVDTQYF | TRBJ2-3 | TRBV30
CASSHFRGVRTEAFF | TRBJ1-1 | TRBV25-1
CASSRPTRDTQYF | TRBJ2-3 | TRBV12-3/TRBV12-4
CASHESKTQHF | TRBJ1-5 | TRBV6-1
CASSSSGSRNEQFF | TRBJ2-1 | TRBV7-9
CASSPSPGNEQFF | TRBJ2-1 | TRBV12-3/TRBV12-4
CASSPHPKREFGEQFF | TRBJ2-1 | TRBV7-8
CASSYLAGGGTDTQYF | TRBJ2-3 | TRBV11-2
CASSLGTSGMGSYNEQFF | TRBJ2-1 | TRBV5-1
CASSLSSYPSDTQYF | TRBJ2-3 | TRBV7-3
CASSPQPGHLLYEQYF | TRBJ2-7 | TRBV11-2
CASSLAGAPSTNEKLFF | TRBJ1-4 | TRBV12-3/TRBV12-4
CASSAHVGVSTDTQYF | TRBJ2-3 | TRBV9
CASSQEGVGGYTF | TRBJ1-2 | TRBV2
CASSLATGTGSEKLFF | TRBJ1-4 | TRBV7-8
CASSLAGTEGKLFF | TRBJ1-4 | TRBV6-5
CSAEGASGRTGEQYF | TRBJ2-7 | TRBV20-1
CASSLLSGITQYF | TRBJ2-3 | TRBV5-1
CSAFPLPGQGKDEQYF | TRBJ2-7 | TRBV20-1
CASRSGANGYTF | TRBJ1-2 | TRBV5-4
CASSLGTGKVGELFF | TRBJ2-2 | TRBV12-3/TRBV12-4
CASSLVPTVRETQYF | TRBJ2-5 | TRBV7-3
CASSPILAGQETQYF | TRBJ2-5 | TRBV18
CASSPSGRSSYEQYF | TRBJ2-7 | TRBV3-1
CASRGEWGNQPQHF | TRBJ1-5 | TRBV28
CSASLVLRDRGYNEQFF | TRBJ2-1 | TRBV20-1